This T cell receptor (beta chain) was identified during a study of cytomegalovirus exposure and HLA in healthy donors. Overall study findings and caveats: TCR beta V- and J-gene trimming, according to a later analysis, was linked to a missense DCLRE1C variant.

Details on this clone: The antigen is unknown.

The PCR had 60 Vbeta and 13 Jbeta primers. Sequenced by immunoSEQ multiplex PCR; TCRdb stores in-frame clones only, minus some. In the table there are about 200,000 clones, 87% of which are singletons. The V and J ends lost 4 bases and 7 bases respectively, with 11 bases between them. CDR1 MRHNA and CDR2 SNTAGT come from the germline V gene. The CDR3 contains 13 residues. The sequenced material came from PBMCs. This receptor was identified in a boy under 10 years old in good health and CMV-seronegative. The J gene is TRBJ2-1, the V gene TRBV6-4; D might be TRBD2 (5 bases). CDR3 sequence (DNA): TGTGCCAGCAGTGTCTTCCGGGGAAATGAGCAGTTCTTC. This encodes CASSVFRGNEQFF.